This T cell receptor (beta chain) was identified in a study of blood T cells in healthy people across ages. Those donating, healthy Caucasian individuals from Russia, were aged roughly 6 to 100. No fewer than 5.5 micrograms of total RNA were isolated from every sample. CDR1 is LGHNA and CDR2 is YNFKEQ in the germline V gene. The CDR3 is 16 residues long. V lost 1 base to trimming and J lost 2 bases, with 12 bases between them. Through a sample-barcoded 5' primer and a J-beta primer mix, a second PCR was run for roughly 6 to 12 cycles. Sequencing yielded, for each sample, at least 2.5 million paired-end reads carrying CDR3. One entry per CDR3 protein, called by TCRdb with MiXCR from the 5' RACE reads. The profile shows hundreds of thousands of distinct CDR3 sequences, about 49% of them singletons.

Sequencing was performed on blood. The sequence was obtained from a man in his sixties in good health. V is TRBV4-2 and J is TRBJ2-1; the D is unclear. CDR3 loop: CASSQVLASTYNEQFF. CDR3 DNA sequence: TGTGCCAGCAGCCAAGTCCTCGCTTCAACCTACAATGAGCAGTTCTTC.